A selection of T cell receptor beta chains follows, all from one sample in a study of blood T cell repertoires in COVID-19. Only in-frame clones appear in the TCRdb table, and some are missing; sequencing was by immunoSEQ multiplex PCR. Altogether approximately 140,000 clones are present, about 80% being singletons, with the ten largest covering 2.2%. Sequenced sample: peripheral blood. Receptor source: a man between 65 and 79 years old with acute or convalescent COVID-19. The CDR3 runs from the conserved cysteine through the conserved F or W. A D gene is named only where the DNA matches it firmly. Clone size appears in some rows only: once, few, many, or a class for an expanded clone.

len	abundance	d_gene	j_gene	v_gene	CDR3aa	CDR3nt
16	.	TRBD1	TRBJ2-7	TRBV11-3	CASSLGRTGGSYEQYF	TGTGCCAGCAGCTTAGGAAGGACAGGCGGATCCTACGAGCAGTACTTC
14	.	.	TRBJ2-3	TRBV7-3	CASSTGARPDTQYF	TGTGCCAGCAGCACTGGCGCTAGGCCAGATACGCAGTATTTT
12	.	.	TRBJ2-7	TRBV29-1	CSDRTASYEQYF	TGCAGCGACAGGACAGCCTCCTACGAGCAGTACTTC
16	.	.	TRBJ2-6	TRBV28	CASKGRAVSGANVLTF	TGTGCCAGCAAGGGCAGGGCGGTCTCTGGGGCCAACGTCCTGACTTTC
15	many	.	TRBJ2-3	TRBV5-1	CASSLDQGSTDTQYF	TGCGCCAGCAGCTTGGACCAGGGAAGCACAGATACGCAGTATTTT
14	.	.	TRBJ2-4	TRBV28	CASSGTGSGHIQYF	TGTGCCAGCAGTGGAACAGGGTCGGGTCACATTCAGTACTTC
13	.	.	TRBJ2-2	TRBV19	CATDAGTTGELFF	TGTGCCACTGATGCGGGTACCACCGGGGAGCTGTTTTTT
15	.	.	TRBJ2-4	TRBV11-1	CASSVEGRVANIQYF	TGTGCCAGCAGCGTGGAGGGCCGGGTTGCGAACATTCAGTACTTC
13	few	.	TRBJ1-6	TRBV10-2	CASSEALNSPLHF	TGCGCCAGCAGTGAGGCACTCAATTCACCCCTCCACTTT
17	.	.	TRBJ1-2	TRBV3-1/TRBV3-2	CASSQESVQPGNYGYTF	TGTGCCAGCAGCCAAGAATCAGTCCAGCCAGGTAACTATGGCTACACCTTC
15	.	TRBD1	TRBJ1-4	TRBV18	CASSPPTGGDEKLFF	TGTGCCAGCTCACCGCCTACAGGGGGCGATGAAAAACTGTTTTTT
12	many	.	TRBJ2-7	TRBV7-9	CASSLQTDEQYF	TGTGCCAGCAGCTTGCAAACAGACGAGCAGTACTTC
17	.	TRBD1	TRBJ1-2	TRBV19	CASSPRTGGEVDYGYTF	TGTGCCAGTAGTCCAAGGACAGGGGGCGAGGTGGACTATGGCTACACCTTC
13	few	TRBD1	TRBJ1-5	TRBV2	CASRPRGNQPQHF	TGTGCCAGCAGACCCAGGGGGAATCAGCCCCAGCATTTT
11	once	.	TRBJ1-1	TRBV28	CASTGEIEAFF	TGTGCCAGCACTGGGGAGATTGAAGCTTTCTTT
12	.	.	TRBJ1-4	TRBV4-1	CASSQDSGRLFF	TGCGCCAGCAGCCAAGATTCCGGGAGACTGTTTTTT
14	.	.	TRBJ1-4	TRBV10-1	CASRSDRFNEKLFF	TGCGCCAGCAGATCCGACAGGTTTAATGAAAAACTGTTTTTT
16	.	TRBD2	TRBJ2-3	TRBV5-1	CASSLGSGGVADTQYF	TGCGCCAGCAGCTTGGGTAGCGGGGGGGTCGCAGATACGCAGTATTTT
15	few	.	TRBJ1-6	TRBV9	CASSPGQGKNSPLHF	TGTGCCAGCAGCCCCGGGCAGGGGAAGAATTCACCCCTCCACTTT
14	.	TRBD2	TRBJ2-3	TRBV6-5	CASRRGGRTDTQYF	TGTGCCAGCAGACGGGGGGGCCGTACAGATACGCAGTATTTT
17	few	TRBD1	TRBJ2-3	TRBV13	CASSVGRGTGSTDTQYF	TGTGCCAGCAGCGTAGGCCGAGGGACAGGTAGCACAGATACGCAGTATTTT
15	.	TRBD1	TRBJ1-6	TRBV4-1	CASSRGQGYNSPLHF	TGCGCCAGCAGCCGTGGACAGGGATATAATTCACCCCTCCACTTT
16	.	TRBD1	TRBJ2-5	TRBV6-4	CASSDPGQAKWETQYF	TGTGCCAGCAGTGACCCAGGACAGGCCAAGTGGGAGACCCAGTACTTC
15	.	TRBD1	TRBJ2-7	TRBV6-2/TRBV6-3	CASSYETGDLYEQYF	TGTGCCAGCAGTTACGAGACAGGGGACCTCTACGAGCAGTACTTC
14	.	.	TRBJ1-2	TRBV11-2	CASSPWVGDYGYTF	TGTGCCAGCAGCCCTTGGGTAGGGGACTATGGCTACACCTTC
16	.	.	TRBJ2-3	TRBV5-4	CVSSSQDRFHTDTQYF	TGTGTCAGCAGCTCGCAGGATCGGTTCCACACAGATACGCAGTATTTT
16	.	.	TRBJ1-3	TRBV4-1	CASSPQVPGSGNTIYF	TGCGCCAGCAGCCCACAGGTCCCCGGCTCTGGAAACACCATATATTTT
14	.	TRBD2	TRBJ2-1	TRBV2	CASKGLAGYNEQFF	TGTGCCAGCAAAGGACTAGCGGGATACAATGAGCAGTTCTTC
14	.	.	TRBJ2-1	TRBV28	CASSPESSYNEQFF	TGTGCCAGCAGCCCCGAGAGTTCCTACAATGAGCAGTTCTTC
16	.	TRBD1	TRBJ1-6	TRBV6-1	CASSEFRGQGDSPLHF	TGTGCCAGCAGTGAATTTCGGGGACAGGGGGATTCACCCCTCCACTTT
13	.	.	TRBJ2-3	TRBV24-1	CATSDPPTDTQYF	TGTGCCACCAGTGATCCCCCAACAGATACGCAGTATTTT
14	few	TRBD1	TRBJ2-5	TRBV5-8	CASSRQGNQETQYF	TGTGCCAGCAGTAGACAGGGAAACCAAGAGACCCAGTACTTC
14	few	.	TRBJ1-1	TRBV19	CASSNGRAATEAFF	TGTGCCAGTAGTAACGGACGAGCGGCCACTGAAGCTTTCTTT
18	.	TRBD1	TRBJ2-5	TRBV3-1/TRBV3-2	CASSLGGIGTGVQETQYF	TGTGCCAGCAGCCTGGGTGGGATAGGGACAGGGGTACAAGAGACCCAGTACTTC
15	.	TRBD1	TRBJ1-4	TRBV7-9	CASSLEGRGNEKLFF	TGTGCCAGCAGCTTAGAGGGCAGGGGGAATGAAAAACTGTTTTTT
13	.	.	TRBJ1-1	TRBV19	CASQAWEDTEAFF	TGTGCCAGTCAGGCCTGGGAGGACACTGAAGCTTTCTTT
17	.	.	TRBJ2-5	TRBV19	CASSIVGAGGSRETQYF	TGTGCCAGTAGTATAGTAGGCGCTGGAGGGAGTAGGGAGACCCAGTACTTC
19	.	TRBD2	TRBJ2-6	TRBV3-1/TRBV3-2	CASSQGPGGAFSGANVLTF	TGTGCCAGCAGCCAAGGTCCGGGGGGTGCCTTTTCTGGGGCCAACGTCCTGACTTTC
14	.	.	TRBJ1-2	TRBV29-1	CSVEAEALGHGYTF	TGCAGCGTTGAAGCGGAGGCGCTAGGTCATGGCTACACCTTC
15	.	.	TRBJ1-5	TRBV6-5	CASSFGGAGNQPQHF	TGTGCCAGCTCTTTCGGGGGAGCGGGCAATCAGCCCCAGCATTTT
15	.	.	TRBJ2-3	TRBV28	CASSFTPGSTDTQYF	TGTGCCAGCAGTTTTACCCCGGGAAGCACAGATACGCAGTATTTT
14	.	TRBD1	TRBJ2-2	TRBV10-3	CAITGTGITGELFF	TGTGCCATCACGGGGACAGGGATCACCGGGGAGCTGTTTTTT